This entry concerns a single T cell receptor (beta chain). Its antigen is undetermined. Time point noted: sample taken at primary tumor resection. The sample originates from a study of spatial heterogeneity in lung cancer. The study, taken as a whole, reports: It was found that expanded intratumoral alpha and beta TCR counts tracked tumor mutation counts. Alpha and beta chain coverage of tumor T cells was estimated at about 6.6% and 12%, respectively.

Every TCR cDNA molecule carried a tag that served as a unique molecular identifier. One entry per CDR3 protein, called by TCRdb with MiXCR from the 5' RACE reads. This sample yields some 23,000 distinct CDR3 sequences, of which under 9.5% are seen a single time; more than 6% belongs to the top ten. Germline values: CDR1 MDHEN, CDR2 SYDVKM. The length of the CDR3 is 17 residues. Trimming removed 6 bases from V and 4 bases from J, with 22 bases in between. The clonotype comes from a male donor with early-stage non-small cell lung cancer. The specimen comprised lung tumor tissue, sampled at surgery. V gene TRBV28 combines with J gene TRBJ2-1; D perhaps matches TRBD2 (6 bases). The DNA of the CDR3 is TGTGCCAGCAGCTCCTCGGCACTAGCTACTTTTTACAATGAGCAGTTCTTC. Its translation is CASSSSALATFYNEQFF.